This section outlines one T cell receptor (beta chain) sequence together with its context. V gave up 5 bases and J gave up 5 bases; unmatched junction bases: 6. Germline V gene sequence: CDR1 MDHEN, CDR2 SYDVKM. The CDR3 has 15 amino acids. Profiling relied on immunoSEQ multiplex PCR, and the TCRdb table lists in-frame clones only, not all of them. The repertoire has tens of thousands of clones, 60% to 80% of them found once; the top ten carry around 2.3%. This sample is drawn from a study of blood T cell repertoires in COVID-19. About the research overall: Samples came from the United States, Italy and Spain, spanning acute and convalescent COVID-19.

Patients from Seattle were sampled longitudinally, starting during active infection. The sequenced material came from peripheral blood. The rearrangement uses TRBV28 and TRBJ2-1, with TRBD2 matching over 10 bases. The receptor was derived from a man aged 65 to 79 with COVID-19, enrolled during active disease. In nucleotides, the CDR3 is TGTGCCAGCAGTGCGACTAGCGGGCCTGACAATGAGCAGTTCTTC. Translating gives CASSATSGPDNEQFF.